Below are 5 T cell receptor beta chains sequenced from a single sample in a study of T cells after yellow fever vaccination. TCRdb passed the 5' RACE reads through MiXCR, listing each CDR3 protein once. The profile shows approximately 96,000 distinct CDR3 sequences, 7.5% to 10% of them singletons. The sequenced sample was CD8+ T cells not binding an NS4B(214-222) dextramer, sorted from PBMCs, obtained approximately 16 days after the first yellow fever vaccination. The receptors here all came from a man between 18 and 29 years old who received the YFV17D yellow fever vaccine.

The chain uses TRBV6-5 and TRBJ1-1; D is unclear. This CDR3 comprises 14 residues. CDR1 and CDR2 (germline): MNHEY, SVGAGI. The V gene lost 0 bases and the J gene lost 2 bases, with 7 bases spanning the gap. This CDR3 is CASSYSRLNTEAFF. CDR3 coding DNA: TGTGCCAGCAGTTACTCGAGGCTTAACACTGAAGCTTTCTTT.

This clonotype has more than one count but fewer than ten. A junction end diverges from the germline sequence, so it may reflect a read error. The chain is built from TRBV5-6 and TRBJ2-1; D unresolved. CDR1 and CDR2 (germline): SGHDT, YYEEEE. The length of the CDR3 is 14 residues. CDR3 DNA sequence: TGTGCCATCAGCCCCGGGCGACGGCACAATGAGCAGTTCTTC. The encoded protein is CAISPGRRHNEQFF.

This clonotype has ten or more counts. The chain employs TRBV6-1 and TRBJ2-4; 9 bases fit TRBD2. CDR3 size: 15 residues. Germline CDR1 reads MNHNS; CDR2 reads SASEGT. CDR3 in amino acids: CATAGGPESKNIQYF. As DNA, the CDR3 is TGTGCTACGGCGGGGGGGCCGGAGTCCAAAAACATTCAGTACTTC.

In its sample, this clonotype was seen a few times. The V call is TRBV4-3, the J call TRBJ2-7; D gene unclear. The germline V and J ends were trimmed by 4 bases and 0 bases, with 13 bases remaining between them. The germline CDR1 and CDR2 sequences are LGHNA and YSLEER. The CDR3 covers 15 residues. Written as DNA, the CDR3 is TGCGCCAGCAGCCCAGGACCCGTAAGCTCCTACGAGCAGTACGTC. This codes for CASSPGPVSSYEQYV.

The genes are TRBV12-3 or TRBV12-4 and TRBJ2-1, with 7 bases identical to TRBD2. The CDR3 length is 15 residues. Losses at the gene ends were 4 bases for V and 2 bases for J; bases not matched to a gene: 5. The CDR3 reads CASSSQAGPYNEQFF. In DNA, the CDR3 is TGTGCCAGCAGTTCCCAAGCGGGGCCCTACAATGAGCAGTTCTTC.